The sequence of this TCR beta chain was determined in a study of T cell clones after liver transplantation. Repertoires were generated with immunoSEQ multiplex PCR, while TCRdb's copy carries only in-frame clones and drops some. Altogether 70,000 to 95,000 clones are present, 75% to 90% being singletons, with the ten largest covering approximately 2.8%. V was clipped by 5 bases and J by 11 bases; unmatched bases: 12. From germline, CDR1 is SGHTA and CDR2 FQGTGA. The CDR3 sequence is 15 residues long. This clone was found a few times. Its specificity is unknown. General observations from the study: Compared with third party-reactive sequences, donor-reactive ones declined more, independent of withdrawal success.

The sequence was obtained from a human patient who received a liver transplant. The graft donor may account for some of the T cells. The material sequenced was CD4+ T cells from blood, taken at the 22-month timepoint. This chain uses TRBV7-3 with TRBJ2-3, with 11 bases lining up with TRBD2. CDR3 loop: CASSLVLAGGSKQYF. Here the CDR3 DNA reads TGTGCCAGCAGCCTGGTGCTAGCGGGGGGCTCTAAGCAGTATTTT. Full variable domain (rest looked up from reference TRBV7-3 and TRBJ2-3): GAGVSQTPSNKVTEKGKYVELRCDPISGHTALYWYRQSLGQGPEFLIYFQGTGAADDSGLPNDRFFAVRPEGSVSTLKIQRTERGDSAVYLCASSLVLAGGSKQYFGPGTRLTVL.